The rows below give T cell receptor beta chains drawn from one sample of a study of T cell responses to AZD1222 COVID-19 vaccine. Repertoires were generated with immunoSEQ multiplex PCR, while TCRdb's copy carries only in-frame clones and drops some. The sample carries about 130,000 clones, around 89% recorded once. The sequencing used peripheral blood, collected on day 0 of AZD1222 vaccination. The origin of the receptors is an adult in good health. The CDR3 runs from the conserved cysteine through the conserved F or W. Clone size is shown for a subset of rows, as once, few, many or a class of expanded clone.

j_call: TRBJ1-5; v_call: TRBV3-1/TRBV3-2; clone_size: NA; cdr3_aa: CASSQARQGAQPQHF
j_call: TRBJ2-2; v_call: TRBV15; clone_size: many; cdr3_aa: CATGTSAFLGELFF
j_call: TRBJ1-1; v_call: TRBV18; clone_size: NA; cdr3_aa: CASSPFTTSNTEAFF
j_call: TRBJ2-3; v_call: TRBV30; clone_size: few; cdr3_aa: CAWRGRYGNTDTQYF
j_call: TRBJ2-7; v_call: TRBV2; clone_size: NA; cdr3_aa: CASRDPGLAGRAYEQYF
j_call: TRBJ1-6; v_call: TRBV19; clone_size: NA; cdr3_aa: CASSETVSYNSPLHF
j_call: TRBJ2-7; v_call: TRBV5-1; clone_size: NA; cdr3_aa: CASSLEGGEQYF
j_call: TRBJ1-1; v_call: TRBV19; clone_size: NA; cdr3_aa: CASAGRDMNTEAFF
j_call: TRBJ2-7; v_call: TRBV28; clone_size: NA; cdr3_aa: CASSSGQGVGEQYF
j_call: TRBJ2-2; v_call: TRBV19; clone_size: NA; cdr3_aa: CASSVTGVGTGELFF
j_call: TRBJ2-7; v_call: TRBV9; clone_size: NA; cdr3_aa: CASSVEGNEQYF
j_call: TRBJ1-1; v_call: TRBV23-1; clone_size: once; cdr3_aa: CASSQSRADITEAFF
j_call: TRBJ2-1; v_call: TRBV20-1; clone_size: NA; cdr3_aa: CSASSGVSSYNEQFF
j_call: TRBJ2-7; v_call: TRBV12-3/TRBV12-4; clone_size: once; cdr3_aa: CASSPYRSYEQYF
j_call: TRBJ2-3; v_call: TRBV7-8; clone_size: NA; cdr3_aa: CASSLARGQGVRDTQYF
j_call: TRBJ2-7; v_call: TRBV25-1; clone_size: once; cdr3_aa: CASSDTLASSEQYF
j_call: TRBJ2-1; v_call: TRBV18; clone_size: NA; cdr3_aa: CASSPSSGGSKEQFF
j_call: TRBJ1-2; v_call: TRBV19; clone_size: NA; cdr3_aa: CASTTGQPPGGSGYTF
j_call: TRBJ2-1; v_call: TRBV25-1; clone_size: NA; cdr3_aa: CASGGIGFNEQFF
j_call: TRBJ1-5; v_call: TRBV7-8; clone_size: few; cdr3_aa: CASSLRAQPQHF
j_call: TRBJ2-7; v_call: TRBV4-2; clone_size: once; cdr3_aa: CASSQDPGAFSSYEQYF
j_call: TRBJ2-3; v_call: TRBV30; clone_size: NA; cdr3_aa: CAWSTTDTQYF
j_call: TRBJ2-7; v_call: TRBV9; clone_size: NA; cdr3_aa: CASSVAPQGVPYEQYF
j_call: TRBJ2-1; v_call: TRBV3-1/TRBV3-2; clone_size: NA; cdr3_aa: CASSQGGTAFF
j_call: TRBJ1-4; v_call: TRBV29-1; clone_size: NA; cdr3_aa: CSVAAGPNEKLFF
j_call: TRBJ2-2; v_call: TRBV2; clone_size: NA; cdr3_aa: CASRGLAGRELFF
j_call: TRBJ2-7; v_call: TRBV3-1/TRBV3-2; clone_size: few; cdr3_aa: CASSQDLRGYEQYF
j_call: TRBJ2-2; v_call: TRBV11-3; clone_size: NA; cdr3_aa: CASSPDGLAGTGELFF
j_call: TRBJ2-1; v_call: TRBV29-1; clone_size: NA; cdr3_aa: CSESGVSYNEQFF
j_call: TRBJ1-2; v_call: TRBV2; clone_size: NA; cdr3_aa: CASRGPDKNYGYTF
j_call: TRBJ1-6; v_call: TRBV28; clone_size: NA; cdr3_aa: CASRGDSPLHF
j_call: TRBJ2-1; v_call: TRBV10-1; clone_size: few; cdr3_aa: CASSESASGAYNEQFF
j_call: TRBJ2-5; v_call: TRBV5-1; clone_size: NA; cdr3_aa: CASSAGPMEGTQYF
j_call: TRBJ1-1; v_call: TRBV12-5; clone_size: NA; cdr3_aa: CASGDRGVGDTEAFF
j_call: TRBJ1-3; v_call: TRBV19; clone_size: NA; cdr3_aa: CASQDRGFSGNTIYF
j_call: TRBJ1-5; v_call: TRBV5-6; clone_size: NA; cdr3_aa: CASSTYRMDSNQPQHF
j_call: TRBJ1-3; v_call: TRBV29-1; clone_size: NA; cdr3_aa: CSGITGASGNTIYF
j_call: TRBJ1-2; v_call: TRBV19; clone_size: once; cdr3_aa: CASRDRGVRSYGYTF
j_call: TRBJ2-7; v_call: TRBV7-9; clone_size: NA; cdr3_aa: CASTLGLGQGGSEQYF
j_call: TRBJ2-5; v_call: TRBV11-3; clone_size: once; cdr3_aa: CASSQGGDSLKTQYF
j_call: TRBJ1-1; v_call: TRBV7-9; clone_size: NA; cdr3_aa: CASSRDPNTEAFF
j_call: TRBJ1-4; v_call: TRBV12-3/TRBV12-4; clone_size: NA; cdr3_aa: CASSLRGLEKLFF
j_call: TRBJ2-3; v_call: TRBV25-1; clone_size: NA; cdr3_aa: CASSTYWTASTDTQYF
j_call: TRBJ1-6; v_call: TRBV4-1; clone_size: NA; cdr3_aa: CASSHPGQALTLNSPLHF
j_call: TRBJ2-2; v_call: TRBV5-1; clone_size: NA; cdr3_aa: CASSLAGSAISTGELFF
j_call: TRBJ1-6; v_call: TRBV7-8; clone_size: NA; cdr3_aa: CASRSSVQGNSPLHF
j_call: TRBJ1-1; v_call: TRBV5-4; clone_size: NA; cdr3_aa: CASSQVSMNTEAFF
j_call: TRBJ1-5; v_call: TRBV7-3; clone_size: NA; cdr3_aa: CASSLRDSNQPQHF
j_call: TRBJ2-5; v_call: TRBV9; clone_size: NA; cdr3_aa: CASSTEGGEETQYF
j_call: TRBJ1-2; v_call: TRBV7-2; clone_size: NA; cdr3_aa: CASSLLPGGNYGYTF
j_call: TRBJ1-1; v_call: TRBV19; clone_size: once; cdr3_aa: CASISGHMNTEAFF
j_call: TRBJ2-2; v_call: TRBV24-1; clone_size: NA; cdr3_aa: CATSGTGELFF
j_call: TRBJ2-7; v_call: TRBV6-5; clone_size: NA; cdr3_aa: CASSSAGTGGRYEQYF
j_call: TRBJ2-1; v_call: TRBV7-2; clone_size: NA; cdr3_aa: CASSRGLGMDEQFF
j_call: TRBJ2-2; v_call: TRBV13; clone_size: NA; cdr3_aa: CASRGTSGGTGELFF